The entry below gives a single T cell receptor beta chain sequence along with its context. Antigen: not known. CDR3 length equals 14 residues. The ends lost 0 bases at V and 4 bases at J; junction bases unmatched: 3. Looked up from germline, CDR1 is LGHNA and CDR2 is YSLEER. These data originate in a study of T-cell memory formation after mild COVID-19. Study overall: TCR clusters showed largely donor specificity.

Whole-study results and caveats: CD4/CD8 balance characterized clones contracting day 15 to 85, and CD4+ skew characterized later expanders.

Libraries for TCRalpha and TCRbeta carried sample barcodes and unique molecular identifiers via 5'RACE. TCRdb re-called the 5' RACE reads with MiXCR, one entry per CDR3 protein. The sample lists about 560,000 distinct CDR3 sequences, less than 25% occurring once. V gene TRBV4-3 combines with J gene TRBJ2-7; 7 bases match TRBD2. The TCR originated in an adult woman who had mild COVID-19 (a few samples of this study predate the infection). Cell type and time point are not known. The sequencing input was PBMCs or a T cell subset sorted from them (not recorded which). CDR3 residues: CASSQDAGVYEQYF. Written as DNA, the CDR3 is TGCGCCAGCAGCCAAGATGCGGGAGTTTACGAGCAGTACTTC.